Below, one T cell receptor (beta chain) is given with its context. V lost 4 bases, J lost 0 bases, and 19 bases lay in between. This CDR3 region has 17 residues. Per the germline V gene, CDR1 is ENHRY and CDR2 is SYGVKD. The data were taken from a study of blood T cell repertoires in COVID-19. Per the authors' pipeline: Reference gene primer amplification in the assay estimated nucleated cell counts. Clones were read by immunoSEQ multiplex PCR, and TCRdb kept only the in-frame ones, dropping some. The DNA gave D and trimming, while V, J and clone size come from that table. The data contain fewer than 350,000 clones, 80% to 90% of them seen just once; the ten biggest clones take up roughly 4%.

The chain has TRBV10-3 and TRBJ2-7; no clear D. The sequenced sample was PBMCs or T cells enriched from blood (not recorded which). This TCR was sampled from a middle-aged woman with acute COVID-19. The CDR3 here is CAISGSLVNVPSYEQYF. CDR3 in DNA: TGTGCCATCAGTGGGTCTTTAGTGAACGTACCCTCCTACGAGCAGTACTTC.